This T cell receptor beta chain was retrieved from a study of CD8 T cells in ankylosing spondylitis. From the 5' RACE reads, TCRdb called clonotypes with MiXCR, one entry per CDR3 protein. The sample consists of 200,000 to 300,000 distinct CDR3 sequences, 20% to 30% of them appearing once. This clonotype was seen at least ten times. Its specificity is unknown. Study conclusions and caveats: Characteristic of ankylosing spondylitis blood, it appeared, was a TCR beta motif comprising about eight highly homologous variants. Researchers report that disease-linked clones proved CD8+ and relatively rare in peripheral blood.

Sample: blood, either unsorted or a sorted T cell fraction (not recorded which). The clonotype comes from a male donor with ankylosing spondylitis or in good health (not recorded which).

The CDR3 region is CASSLDGSWNTEAFF. DNA of the CDR3: TGTGCCAGCAGCCTAGACGGGAGTTGGAACACTGAAGCTTTCTTT. The chain employs TRBV7-8 and TRBJ1-1, with no clear D. Trimming took off 5 bases at V and 1 base at J, with 14 bases between the two ends. The germline gives CDR1 SGHVS, CDR2 FQNEAQ. The CDR3 totals 15 residues.